A few counts support the clone carrying this T cell receptor beta chain. This specimen comes from a study of blood T cell repertoires in COVID-19. The wider study: The analysed material was cDNA or gDNA that came from T cells, B-cell-depleted T cells, or PBMCs.

In the authors' workflow: Amplification with reference gene primers provided the estimates of nucleated cell counts. Profiling relied on immunoSEQ multiplex PCR, and the TCRdb table lists in-frame clones only, not all of them. V and J calls and clone size are copied from that table; D and trimming were computed from the DNA. The repertoire includes 150,000 to 200,000 clones, around 75% of them detected once, and 5.5% to 7% sits in the top ten. The TCR was taken from a woman aged 40 to 50 with COVID-19, enrolled during active disease. Input material: peripheral blood.

The CDR3 is CASSQGLRANEQFF. CDR3 in DNA: TGTGCCAGCAGCCAGGGGCTTCGAGCTAATGAGCAGTTCTTC. The chain combines TRBV3-1 (or the pseudogene TRBV3-2) with TRBJ2-1, with D possibly being TRBD1 (5 bases). Germline CDR1 reads LGHDT; CDR2 reads YNNKEL (reference sequence). Trimming shortened V by 3 bases and J by 7 bases, and 13 bases separated the two germline ends. CDR3 length equals 14 residues.